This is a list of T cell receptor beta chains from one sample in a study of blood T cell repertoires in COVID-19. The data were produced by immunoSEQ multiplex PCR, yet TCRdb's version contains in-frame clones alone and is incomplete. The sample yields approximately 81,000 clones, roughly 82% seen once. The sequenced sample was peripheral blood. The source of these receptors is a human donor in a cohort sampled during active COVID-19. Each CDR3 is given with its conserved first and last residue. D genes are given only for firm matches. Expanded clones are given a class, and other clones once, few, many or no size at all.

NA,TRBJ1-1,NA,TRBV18,TGTGCCAGCTCACCTATACCAGGGCCTGAAGCTTTCTTT,CASSPIPGPEAFF
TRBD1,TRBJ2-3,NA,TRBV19,TGTGCCAGTAGTTACACCGGGACAGGGGGCACAGATACGCAGTATTTT,CASSYTGTGGTDTQYF
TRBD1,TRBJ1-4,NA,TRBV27,TGTGCCAGCAGTGCCCGACAGGGGGCGGAAAAACTGTTTTTT,CASSARQGAEKLFF
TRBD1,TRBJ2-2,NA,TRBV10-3,TGTGCCATCAGTGAGCTAACCGGGACAGCGAACACCGGGGAGCTGTTTTTT,CAISELTGTANTGELFF
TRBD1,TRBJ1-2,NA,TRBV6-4,TGTGCCAGCAGTGACTCGAGGGGGCACGGCTACACCTTC,CASSDSRGHGYTF
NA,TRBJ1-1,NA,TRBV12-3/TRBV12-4,TGTGCCAGCTCCCTTCTGAGTGAAGCTTTCTTT,CASSLLSEAFF
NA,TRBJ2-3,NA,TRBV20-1,TGCAGTGCTAGTCGGGACACAGATACGCAGTATTTT,CSASRDTDTQYF
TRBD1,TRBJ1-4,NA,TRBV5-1,TGCGCCAGCAGCAGGAGGGACAGGGGGCAACGTTATGAAAAACTGTTTTTT,CASSRRDRGQRYEKLFF
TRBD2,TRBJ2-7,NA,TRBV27,TGTGCCAGCAGAGCAGCGGGGGACGCCTACGAGCAGTACTTC,CASRAAGDAYEQYF
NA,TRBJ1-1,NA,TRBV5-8,TGTGCCAGCAGCTTGGAAACGGTTCTCACTGAAGCTTTCTTT,CASSLETVLTEAFF
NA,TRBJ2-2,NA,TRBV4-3,TGCGCCAGCAGCCAAGATTGGCAGGCCGGGGAGCTGTTTTTT,CASSQDWQAGELFF
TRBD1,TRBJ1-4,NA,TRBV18,TGTGCCAGCTCACCTAACTGGACAGGGCGCGGGCGAAATGAAAAACTGTTTTTT,CASSPNWTGRGRNEKLFF
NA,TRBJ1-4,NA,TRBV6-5,TGTGCCAGCAGTCCGGGCGGGTTCCGTAATGAAAAACTGTTTTTT,CASSPGGFRNEKLFF
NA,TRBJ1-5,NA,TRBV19,TGTGCCAGTAGCCCCGGACATAGCAATCAGCCCCAGCATTTT,CASSPGHSNQPQHF
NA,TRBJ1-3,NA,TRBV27,TGTGCCAGCAGCAGGGGTAACACCATATATTTT,CASSRGNTIYF
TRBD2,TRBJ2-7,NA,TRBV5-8,TGTGCCAGCAGCTTCGCCCCTAGCGGGGGCGGTTACCACGAGCAGTACTTC,CASSFAPSGGGYHEQYF
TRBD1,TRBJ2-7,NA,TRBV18,TGTGCCAGCTCAACAACGACAGGGAACTACGAGCAGTACTTC,CASSTTTGNYEQYF
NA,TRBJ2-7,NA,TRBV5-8,TGTGCCAGCAGCTTGCTCACAGAGCAGTACTTC,CASSLLTEQYF
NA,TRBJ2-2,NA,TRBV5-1,TGCGCCAGCAGCTTGGAGAGAGGGGAGCTGTTTTTT,CASSLERGELFF
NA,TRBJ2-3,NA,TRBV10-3,TGTGCCATCAGTGAGTCGACAAAGGGAGAGAGCACAGATACGCAGTATTTT,CAISESTKGESTDTQYF
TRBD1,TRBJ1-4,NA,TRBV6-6,TGTGCCAGCAGTTACGCCACAGGGGGCTTTAATGAAAAACTGTTTTTT,CASSYATGGFNEKLFF
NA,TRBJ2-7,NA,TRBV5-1,TGCGCCAGCAAAAGACAGGACTCCTACGAGCAGTACTTC,CASKRQDSYEQYF
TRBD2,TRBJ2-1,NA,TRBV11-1,TGTGCCAGCAGCTTAGCGGGGGGGTTCAATGAGCAGTTCTTC,CASSLAGGFNEQFF
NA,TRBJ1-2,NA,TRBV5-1,TGCGCCAGCAGCTTGGAAGGAGGCAGGATGGGCTATGGCTACACCTTC,CASSLEGGRMGYGYTF
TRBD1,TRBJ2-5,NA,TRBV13,TGTGCCAGCAGCGTTTATGGGGACAGGTTGTTAGAGACCCAGTACTTC,CASSVYGDRLLETQYF
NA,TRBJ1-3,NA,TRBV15,TGTGCCACCAGCACCCGCAGGGGCTCTGGAAACACCATATATTTT,CATSTRRGSGNTIYF
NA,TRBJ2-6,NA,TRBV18,TGTGCCAGCTCCGAGGGACAAACCTCTGGGGCCAACGTCCTGACTTTC,CASSEGQTSGANVLTF
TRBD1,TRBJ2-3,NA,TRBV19,TGTGCCACCAAGACAGGGGCCCACACAGATACGCAGTATTTT,CATKTGAHTDTQYF
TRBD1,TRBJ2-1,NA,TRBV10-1,TGCGCCAGCAGTGCGGGGACAGGGATCTACAATGAGCAGTTCTTC,CASSAGTGIYNEQFF
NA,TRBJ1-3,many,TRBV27,TGTGCCAGCAGTTTATCCAGGGGCTCTGGAAACACCATATATTTT,CASSLSRGSGNTIYF
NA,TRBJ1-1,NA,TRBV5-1,TGCGCCAGCAGCTCTCAGATGAACACTGAAGCTTTCTTT,CASSSQMNTEAFF
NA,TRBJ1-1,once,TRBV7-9,TGTGCCAGCAGCCTATCCGGGGGGATGAACACTGAAGCTTTCTTT,CASSLSGGMNTEAFF
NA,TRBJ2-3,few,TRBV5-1,TGCGCCAGCAGCCCGGGGGGCGGCACAGATACGCAGTATTTT,CASSPGGGTDTQYF
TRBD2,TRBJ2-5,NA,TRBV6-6,TGTGCCAGCACCCGAGGACTAGCGGGGCCAGAGACCCAGTACTTC,CASTRGLAGPETQYF
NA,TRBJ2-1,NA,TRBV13,TGTGCCAGCAGCTTAGGACGCTACGATGAGCAGTTCTTC,CASSLGRYDEQFF
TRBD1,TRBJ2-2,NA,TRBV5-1,TGCGCCAGCGCTCCGGGACAGGGTATCGGGGAGCTGTTTTTT,CASAPGQGIGELFF
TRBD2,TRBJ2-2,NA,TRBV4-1,TGCGCCAGCAGCCCCCCCTGGACTAGCGACACCGGGGAGCTGTTTTTT,CASSPPWTSDTGELFF
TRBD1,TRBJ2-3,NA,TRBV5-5,TGTGCCAGCAGCTACCGGACAGGGGCGGGGGATACGCAGTATTTT,CASSYRTGAGDTQYF
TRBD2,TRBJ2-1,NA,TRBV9,TGTGCCAGCAGCGTAGCTGGGACTAGCGTCTACAATGAGCAGTTCTTC,CASSVAGTSVYNEQFF
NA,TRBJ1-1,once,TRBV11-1,TGTGCCAGCAGCGGAGGGCGGGCTGAAGCTTTCTTT,CASSGGRAEAFF
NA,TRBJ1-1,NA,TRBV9,TGTGCCAGCAGCGTACTTGACAGCCGAACTGAAGCTTTCTTT,CASSVLDSRTEAFF